One and the same sample provided the 20 T cell receptor beta chains below, sequenced in a study of low-dose radiotherapy and immunotherapy resistance in tumors. This sample's time point: after trial treatment. Treatment given: LDRT plus nivolumab, ipilimumab, low-dose cyclophosphamide and aspirin (RACIN trial). First-strand cDNA used TRAV- and TRBV-specific primers, covering alpha and beta chains. Amplification of TCRs used a constant-region primer and V-primer adapter for around 20 PCR cycles. TCRdb reprocessed the reads via MiXCR and lists one record per CDR3 protein. This sample has about 60,000 distinct CDR3 sequences, with 20% to 25% found just once. Here the sequenced sample was PBMCs, taken after low-dose radiotherapy plus immunotherapy. These receptors were obtained from a male donor with prostate cancer.

This clonotype was detected ten times or more. The chain combines TRBV6-5 with TRBJ2-1; D not resolved. V lost 8 bases and J lost 8, with 13 bases in between. Germline V CDR1 and CDR2: MNHEY, SVGAGI. The CDR3 covers 12 residues. The DNA of the CDR3 is TGTGCCAGCGCCCTGGAGAGTCATGAGCAGTTCTTC. It specifies CASALESHEQFF.

This clonotype occurred many times. As DNA, the CDR3 is TGTGCCAGCAGTGAGGGACAGGAGATTGCTGTCTACGAGCAGTACTTC. Amino acid sequence: CASSEGQEIAVYEQYF. The genes are TRBV6-2 or TRBV6-3 and TRBJ2-7; the match to TRBD1 covers 8 bases. Unmatched junction bases numbered 12, after V lost 5 bases and J lost 3 bases. The CDR3 consists of 16 residues. Germline V lookup: CDR1 MNHEY, CDR2 SVGEGT.

This clonotype is a singleton in its sample. The J gene is TRBJ2-1, the V gene TRBV9; 11 nucleotides match TRBD2. There are 14 residues in the CDR3. V lost 3 bases, J lost 6 bases, and 2 bases stayed unmatched. Germline V gene data show CDR1 as SGDLS and CDR2 as YYNGEE. The CDR3 coding sequence is TGTGCCAGCAGCGCCACTAGCGGGAGCAATGAGCAGTTCTTC. This sequence encodes CASSATSGSNEQFF. Filled out from reference TRBV9 and TRBJ2-1, the complete variable domain reads DSGVTQTPKHLITATGQRVTLRCSPRSGDLSVYWYQQSLDQGLQFLIQYYNGEERAKGNILERFSAQQFPDLHSELNLSSLELGDSALYFCASSATSGSNEQFFGPGTRLTVL.

This clonotype was seen ten or more times. This chain uses TRBV21-1 with TRBJ2-1. TRBV21-1 is marked as a pseudogene. The CDR3 extends over 11 amino acids. This chain's CDR3 is CASRLIFRQFF. CDR3 nucleotide sequence: TGTGCCAGCAGGTTAATTTTTCGGCAGTTCTTC.

Of note for this clonotype: A far bigger clonotype differs at one base, so this is likely a read error. The DNA of the CDR3 is TGTGCCAGCAGCTTCGGGTTCACCTCCCACAATGAGCAGTTCTTC. As protein: CASSFGFTSHNEQFF. V is TRBV7-9 and J is TRBJ2-1; no reliable D call. CDR3 length equals 15 residues. CDR1 SEHNR and CDR2 FQNEAQ come from the germline V gene (reference sequence).

The rearrangement uses TRBV28 and TRBJ2-5, with 10 bases matching TRBD2. The trim removed 2 bases at V and 0 bases at J, leaving 6 bases unmatched. The V gene's germline CDR1 is MDHEN and CDR2 SYDVKM. The length of the CDR3 is 17 residues. The CDR3 spells CASSLLAGALYQETQYF. The CDR3 bases are TGTGCCAGCAGTTTACTAGCGGGAGCCCTGTACCAAGAGACCCAGTACTTC.

This clonotype has at least ten counts. This chain joins TRBV2 and TRBJ1-5; a possible D gene is TRBD1 (5 bases). The germline V and J ends were trimmed by 6 bases and 3 bases, with 12 bases remaining between them. Germline V gene data show CDR1 as SNHLY and CDR2 as FYNNEI. The CDR3 has 14 residues. CDR3 residues: CASSQDMYNQPQHF. In DNA, the CDR3 is TGTGCCAGCAGCCAGGACATGTACAATCAGCCCCAGCATTTT.

This clonotype was seen more than once but under ten times. This probably arose from a read error, given a far larger clone one base away. V and J are TRBV6-5 and TRBJ2-1; D may be TRBD1 (5 bases). The length of the CDR3 is 13 residues. CDR1 is MNHEY, CDR2 SVGAGI, per germline. V was shortened by 8 bases and J by 5 bases, with 13 bases between the two germline ends. The chain's CDR3 is CASGARNDNEQFF. Here the CDR3 DNA reads TGTGCCAGCGGGGCGCGAAACGACAATGAGCAGTTCTTC.

J is TRBJ2-1 and V is TRBV9, with 11 bases that match TRBD2. CDR1 SGDLS and CDR2 YYNGEE come from the germline V gene. V lost 4 bases to trimming and J lost 12 bases; unmatched junction nucleotides: 3. The CDR3 sequence is 12 residues long. The CDR3: CASSPLAGGQFF. The CDR3 DNA reads as TGTGCCAGCAGCCCCCTAGCGGGGGGGCAGTTCTTC.

This clonotype was seen at least ten times. CDR3: CSARKLGGVGDTEAFF. The CDR3, as DNA: TGCAGTGCTAGAAAGTTAGGGGGCGTTGGGGACACTGAAGCTTTCTTT. This chain joins TRBV20-1 and TRBJ1-1, with 7 bases identical to TRBD1. Germline trimming cut 2 bases from V and 3 bases from J; bases unmatched to any gene: 12. The CDR3 runs 16 residues. Germline V gene sequence: CDR1 DFQATT, CDR2 SNEGSKA (reference sequence).

This clonotype was found many times. This rearrangement joins TRBV24-1 to TRBJ2-1; maybe TRBD1 (8 bases). Germline CDR1 is KGHDR and CDR2 is SFDVKD. Trimming pared 7 bases from V and 1 base from J, leaving 16 bases between. CDR3 size: 16 residues. As DNA, the CDR3 is TGTGCCACCAGGGGGGGGAACAGGGGGTCCTACAATGAGCAGTTCTTC. Translation: CATRGGNRGSYNEQFF.

This clonotype has at least ten counts. The V call is TRBV13, the J call TRBJ2-5, with 8 bases that match TRBD2. V was clipped by 7 bases and J by 2 bases; unmatched bases: 9. Germline V gene lookup returns CDR1 PRHDT and CDR2 FYEKMQ (reference sequence). This CDR3 is built from 15 residues. The CDR3 is CASIRRASGQETQYF. For the CDR3, the DNA is TGTGCCAGCATTAGAAGGGCTAGCGGGCAAGAGACCCAGTACTTC.

As concerns this clonotype: A far larger clone differs by one base, so this is likely a read error. The chain has TRBV13 and TRBJ2-1, with 11 nucleotides matching TRBD2. V trimming: 10 bases; J trimming: 9 bases; junction bases outside the gene matches: 17. The CDR3 totals 16 residues. Germline CDR1 reads PRHDT; CDR2 reads FYEKMQ (reference sequence). CDR3 DNA: TGTGCCACCACCAAACCGGGACTAGCGGAGGGGGGTGAGCAGTTCTTC. Protein product: CATTKPGLAEGGEQFF.

The sample holds many counts of this clonotype. V usage is TRBV18 and J usage is TRBJ2-6; TRBD1 agrees at 11 bases. The CDR3 extends over 21 amino acids. Looked up from germline, CDR1 is KGHSH and CDR2 is LQKENI. The trim removed 5 bases at V and 0 bases at J, leaving 15 bases unmatched. The CDR3 DNA is TGTGCCAGCTCATCTTGGATTTCCGGGACAGGGGGTTTCTCTGGGGCCAACGTCCTGACTTTC. Protein: CASSSWISGTGGFSGANVLTF.

This clonotype was seen many times. The chain is built from TRBV10-3 and TRBJ2-7; D is unclear. The germline V and J ends were trimmed by 3 bases and 2 bases, with 14 bases remaining between them. The germline V gene encodes CDR1 ENHRY and CDR2 SYGVKD. The CDR3 has 15 residues. The CDR3 spells CAISDSTRRPYEQYF. CDR3 in DNA: TGTGCCATCAGTGATTCTACACGGCGACCCTACGAGCAGTACTTC.

At least ten counts were recorded for this clonotype. CDR3 loop: CASSAIGLAGVSSTDTQYF. CDR3 DNA: TGTGCCAGCAGCGCCATAGGACTAGCGGGGGTTTCGAGCACAGATACGCAGTATTTT. The chain uses TRBV11-2 and TRBJ2-3; 13 bases agree with TRBD2. The trim removed 5 bases at V and 0 bases at J, leaving 11 bases unmatched. The germline CDR1 and CDR2 sequences are SGHAT and FQNNGV. CDR3 length: 19 residues.

The J gene is TRBJ2-3, the V gene TRBV6-1, with 7 bases aligning to TRBD1. With 11 bases clipped from V and 0 bases from J, the junction kept 17 bases outside the gene matches. The germline CDR1 and CDR2 sequences are MNHNS and SASEGT. This CDR3 region has 17 residues. The CDR3 DNA sequence: TGTGCCGCTAGAACCTCCGGGACAGCACACAGCACAGATACGCAGTATTTT. It encodes CAARTSGTAHSTDTQYF.

This clonotype was seen ten or more times. This chain links TRBV19 with TRBJ1-1, with D tentatively TRBD1 (5 bases). This CDR3 is built from 14 residues. With 5 bases removed from V and 2 bases from J, the gap between germline ends came to 12 bases. Germline CDR1 reads LNHDA; CDR2 reads SQIVND (reference sequence). Written as DNA, the CDR3 is TGTGCCAGTAGTCACACGACAGCTAACACTGAAGCTTTCTTT. It codes for CASSHTTANTEAFF.

This clonotype was seen ten or more times. In nucleotides, the CDR3 is TGTGCCAGCAGTGAACAGGGGGCGCAAGTTGGACAGCCCCAGCATTTT. Its protein is CASSEQGAQVGQPQHF. This chain uses TRBV2 with TRBJ1-5; 8 positions match TRBD1. The CDR3 sequence is 16 residues long. V shed 2 bases and J 7 bases; nucleotides not matched to a gene: 10. Germline assignment: CDR1 SNHLY and CDR2 FYNNEI.

The chain carries TRBV4-2 and TRBJ2-5, with 12 bases that match TRBD2. Losses at the gene ends were 0 bases for V and 5 bases for J; bases not matched to a gene: 1. The CDR3 has 15 residues. Germline loops: CDR1 LGHNA, CDR2 YNFKEQ. The CDR3 protein is CASSQETSGGETQYF. Written as DNA, the CDR3 is TGTGCCAGCAGCCAAGAGACTAGCGGGGGTGAGACCCAGTACTTC.